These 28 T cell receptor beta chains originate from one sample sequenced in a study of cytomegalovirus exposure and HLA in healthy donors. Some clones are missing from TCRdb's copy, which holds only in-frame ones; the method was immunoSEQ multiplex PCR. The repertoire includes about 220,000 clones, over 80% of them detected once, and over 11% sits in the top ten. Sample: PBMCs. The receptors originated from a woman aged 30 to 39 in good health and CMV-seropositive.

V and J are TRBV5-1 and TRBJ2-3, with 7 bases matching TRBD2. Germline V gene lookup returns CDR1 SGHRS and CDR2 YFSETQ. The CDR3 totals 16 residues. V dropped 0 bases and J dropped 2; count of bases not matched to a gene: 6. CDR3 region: CASSLDAGVNTDTQYF. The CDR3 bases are TGCGCCAGCAGCTTGGATGCGGGAGTTAACACAGATACGCAGTATTTT.

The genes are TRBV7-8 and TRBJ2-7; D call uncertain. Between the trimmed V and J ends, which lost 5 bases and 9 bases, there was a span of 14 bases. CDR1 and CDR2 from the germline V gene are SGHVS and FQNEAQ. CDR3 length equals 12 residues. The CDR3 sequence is CASSPSNIVQYF. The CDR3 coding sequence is TGTGCCAGCAGCCCCTCCAATATCGTGCAGTACTTC.

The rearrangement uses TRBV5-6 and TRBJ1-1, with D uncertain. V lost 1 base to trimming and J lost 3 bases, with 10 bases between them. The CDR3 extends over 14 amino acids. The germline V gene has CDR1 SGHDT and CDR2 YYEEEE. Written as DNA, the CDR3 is TGTGCCAGCAGCTTGCTAGGGCGGGACACTGAAGCTTTCTTT. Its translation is CASSLLGRDTEAFF.

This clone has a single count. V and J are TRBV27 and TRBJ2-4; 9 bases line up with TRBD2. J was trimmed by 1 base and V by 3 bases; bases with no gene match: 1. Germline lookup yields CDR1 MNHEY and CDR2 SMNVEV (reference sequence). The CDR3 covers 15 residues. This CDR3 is CASSFLAGAKNIQYF. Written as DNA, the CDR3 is TGTGCCAGCAGTTTCCTAGCGGGGGCCAAAAACATTCAGTACTTC.

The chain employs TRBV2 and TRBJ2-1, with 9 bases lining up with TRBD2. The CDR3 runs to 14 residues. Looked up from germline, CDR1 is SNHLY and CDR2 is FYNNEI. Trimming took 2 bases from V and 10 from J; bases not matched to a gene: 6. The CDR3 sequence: CASSERGLAPEQFF. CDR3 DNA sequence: TGTGCCAGCAGTGAACGAGGACTAGCGCCGGAGCAGTTCTTC.

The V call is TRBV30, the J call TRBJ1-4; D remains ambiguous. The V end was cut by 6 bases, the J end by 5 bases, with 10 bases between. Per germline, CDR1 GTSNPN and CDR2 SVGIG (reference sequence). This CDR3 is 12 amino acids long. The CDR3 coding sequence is TGTGCCTGTCCGTGGGAGAATGAAAAACTGTTTTTT. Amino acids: CACPWENEKLFF.

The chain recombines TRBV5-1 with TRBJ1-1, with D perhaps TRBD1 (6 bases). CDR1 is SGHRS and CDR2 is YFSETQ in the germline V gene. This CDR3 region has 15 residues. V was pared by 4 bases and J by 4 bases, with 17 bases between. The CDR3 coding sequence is TGCGCCAGCAGCCCCGGGACACCCGACGGCACTGAAGCTTTCTTT. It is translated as CASSPGTPDGTEAFF.

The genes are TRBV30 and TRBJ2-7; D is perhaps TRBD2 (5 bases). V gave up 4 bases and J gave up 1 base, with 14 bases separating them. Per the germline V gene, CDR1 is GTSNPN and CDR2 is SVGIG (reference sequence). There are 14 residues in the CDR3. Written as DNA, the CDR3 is TGTGCCTGGACTTCGCTAACTAGTTCCTACGAGCAGTACTTC. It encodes CAWTSLTSSYEQYF.

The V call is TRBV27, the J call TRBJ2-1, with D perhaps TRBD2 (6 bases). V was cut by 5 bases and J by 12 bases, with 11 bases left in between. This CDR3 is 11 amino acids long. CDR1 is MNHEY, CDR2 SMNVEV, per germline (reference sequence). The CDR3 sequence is CASSNGTGQFF. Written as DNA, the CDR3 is TGTGCCAGCAGTAATGGGACTGGGCAGTTCTTC.

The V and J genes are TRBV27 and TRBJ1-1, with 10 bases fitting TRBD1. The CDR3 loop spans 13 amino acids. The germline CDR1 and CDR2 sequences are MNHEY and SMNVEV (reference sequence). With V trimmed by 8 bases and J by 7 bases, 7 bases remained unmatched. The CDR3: CASARQGANEAFF. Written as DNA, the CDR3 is TGTGCCAGCGCTCGACAGGGGGCAAATGAAGCTTTCTTT.

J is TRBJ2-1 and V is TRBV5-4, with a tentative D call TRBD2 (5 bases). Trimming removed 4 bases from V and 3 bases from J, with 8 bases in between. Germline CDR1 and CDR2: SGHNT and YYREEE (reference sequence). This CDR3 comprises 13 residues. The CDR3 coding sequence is TGTGCCAGCAGCCCCGGGATCTACAATGAGCAGTTCTTC. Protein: CASSPGIYNEQFF.

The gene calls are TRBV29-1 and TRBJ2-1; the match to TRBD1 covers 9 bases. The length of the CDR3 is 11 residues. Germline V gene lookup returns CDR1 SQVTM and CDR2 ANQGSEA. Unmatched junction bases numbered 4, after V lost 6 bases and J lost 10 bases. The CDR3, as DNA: TGCAGCGTGACAGGGACAGGGGAGCAGTTCTTC. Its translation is CSVTGTGEQFF.

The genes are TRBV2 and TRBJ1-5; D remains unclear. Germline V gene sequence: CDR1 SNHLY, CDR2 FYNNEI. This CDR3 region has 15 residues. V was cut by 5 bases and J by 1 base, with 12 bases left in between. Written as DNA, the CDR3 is TGTGCCAGCAGTCAAAACACGAGGAGCAATCAGCCCCAGCATTTT. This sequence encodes CASSQNTRSNQPQHF.

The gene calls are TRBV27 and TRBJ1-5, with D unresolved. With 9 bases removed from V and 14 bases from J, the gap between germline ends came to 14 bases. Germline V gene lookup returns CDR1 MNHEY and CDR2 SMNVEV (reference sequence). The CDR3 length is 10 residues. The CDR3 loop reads CARTPRRKHF. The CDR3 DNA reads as TGTGCCAGGACCCCCAGGAGAAAGCATTTT.

In DNA, the CDR3 is TGTGCCAGCAGCCAGACAGCTGGCTATGAGCAGTTCTTC. Amino acid sequence: CASSQTAGYEQFF. The V gene is TRBV11-2, the J gene TRBJ2-1, with D perhaps TRBD1 (5 bases). Looked up from germline, CDR1 is SGHAT and CDR2 is FQNNGV. This CDR3 is built from 13 residues. Trimming left V 5 bases short and J 8 bases short, with 13 bases between.

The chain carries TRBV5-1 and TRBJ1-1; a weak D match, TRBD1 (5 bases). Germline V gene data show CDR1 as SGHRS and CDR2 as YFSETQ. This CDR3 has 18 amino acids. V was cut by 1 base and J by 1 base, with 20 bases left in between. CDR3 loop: CASSLRRVSTGPNTEAFF. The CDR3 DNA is TGCGCCAGCAGCTTGAGGCGTGTGAGTACAGGCCCGAACACTGAAGCTTTCTTT.

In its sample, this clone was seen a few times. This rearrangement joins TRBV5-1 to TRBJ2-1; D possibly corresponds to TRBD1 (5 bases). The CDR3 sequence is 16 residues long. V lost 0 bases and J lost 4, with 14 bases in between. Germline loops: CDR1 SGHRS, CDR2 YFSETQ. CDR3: CASSLADTTLYNEQFF. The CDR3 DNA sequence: TGCGCCAGCAGCTTGGCGGACACGACCCTTTACAATGAGCAGTTCTTC.

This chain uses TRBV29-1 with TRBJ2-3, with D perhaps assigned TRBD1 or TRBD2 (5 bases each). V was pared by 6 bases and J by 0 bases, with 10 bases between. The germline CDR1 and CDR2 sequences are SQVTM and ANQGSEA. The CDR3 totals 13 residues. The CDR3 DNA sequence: TGCAGCGTCGCCTGGGACAGCACAGATACGCAGTATTTT. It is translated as CSVAWDSTDTQYF.

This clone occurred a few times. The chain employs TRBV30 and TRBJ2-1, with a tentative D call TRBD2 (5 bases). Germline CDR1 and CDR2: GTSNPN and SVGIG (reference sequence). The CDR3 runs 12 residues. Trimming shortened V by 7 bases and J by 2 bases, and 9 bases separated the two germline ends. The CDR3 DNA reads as TGTGCCTTGTCGAGGGCCTACAATGAGCAGTTCTTC. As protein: CALSRAYNEQFF.

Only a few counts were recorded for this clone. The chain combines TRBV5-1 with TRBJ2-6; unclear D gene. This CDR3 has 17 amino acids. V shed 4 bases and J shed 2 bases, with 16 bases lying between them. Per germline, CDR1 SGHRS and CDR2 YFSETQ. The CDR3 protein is CASSDGLRSPGANVLTF. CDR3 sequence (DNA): TGCGCCAGCAGCGATGGCTTGCGGAGTCCTGGGGCCAACGTCCTGACTTTC.

DNA for the CDR3: TGTGCCAGCAGTGAAGGGGTTGGTGAAGCTTTCTTT. Translation: CASSEGVGEAFF. The chain is built from TRBV6-1 and TRBJ1-1; D not certain. V gave up 1 base and J gave up 7 bases, with 7 bases separating them. Per germline, CDR1 MNHNS and CDR2 SASEGT. The CDR3 is 12 residues long.

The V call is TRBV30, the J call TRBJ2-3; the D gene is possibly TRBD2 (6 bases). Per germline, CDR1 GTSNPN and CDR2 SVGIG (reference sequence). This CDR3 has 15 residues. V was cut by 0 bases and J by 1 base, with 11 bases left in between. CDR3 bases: TGTGCCTGGAGTGTATTGGTAGCGGGCACAGATACGCAGTATTTT. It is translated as CAWSVLVAGTDTQYF.

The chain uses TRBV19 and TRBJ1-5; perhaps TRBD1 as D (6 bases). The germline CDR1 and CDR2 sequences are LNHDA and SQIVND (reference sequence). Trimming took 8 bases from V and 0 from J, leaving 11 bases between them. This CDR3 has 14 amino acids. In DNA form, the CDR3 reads TGTGCCAGTTGGACAGTAGATAGCAATCAGCCCCAGCATTTT. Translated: CASWTVDSNQPQHF.

CDR3: CASSVLAGGYNEQFF. The CDR3 bases are TGCGCCAGCAGCGTGCTAGCGGGGGGGTACAATGAGCAGTTCTTC. This chain connects TRBV5-1 to TRBJ2-1; 12 positions match TRBD2. The CDR3 has 15 residues. The germline CDR1 and CDR2 sequences are SGHRS and YFSETQ. The trim removed 4 bases at V and 4 bases at J, leaving 3 bases unmatched.

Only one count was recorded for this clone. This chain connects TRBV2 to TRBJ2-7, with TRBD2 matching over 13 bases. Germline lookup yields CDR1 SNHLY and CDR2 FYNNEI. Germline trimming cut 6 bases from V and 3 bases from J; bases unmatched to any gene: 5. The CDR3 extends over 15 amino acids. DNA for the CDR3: TGTGCCAGCAGCGAGGGACTAGCGGGATTCTACGAGCAGTACTTC. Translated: CASSEGLAGFYEQYF.

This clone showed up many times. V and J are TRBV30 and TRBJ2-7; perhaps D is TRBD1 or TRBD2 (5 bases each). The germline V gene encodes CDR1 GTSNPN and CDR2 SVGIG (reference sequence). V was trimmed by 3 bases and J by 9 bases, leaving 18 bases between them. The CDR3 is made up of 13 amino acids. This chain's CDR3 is CAWSKGPGVGQYF. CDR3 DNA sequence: TGTGCCTGGAGCAAGGGACCCGGGGTAGGGCAGTACTTC.

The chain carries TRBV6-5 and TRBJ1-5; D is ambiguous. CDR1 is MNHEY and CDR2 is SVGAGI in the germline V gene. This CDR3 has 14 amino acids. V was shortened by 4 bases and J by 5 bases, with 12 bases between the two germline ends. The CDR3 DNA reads TGTGCCAGCAGTTTATCCACGGGAGATCAGCCCCAGCATTTT. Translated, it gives CASSLSTGDQPQHF.

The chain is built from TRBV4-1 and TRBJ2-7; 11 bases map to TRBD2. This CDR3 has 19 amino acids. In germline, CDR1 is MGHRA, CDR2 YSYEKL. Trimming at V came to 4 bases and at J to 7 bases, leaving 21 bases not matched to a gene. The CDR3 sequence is CASSPPPLETSGRTLEQYF. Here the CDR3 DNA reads TGCGCCAGCAGCCCACCCCCACTCGAAACTAGCGGGAGAACCCTGGAGCAGTACTTC.